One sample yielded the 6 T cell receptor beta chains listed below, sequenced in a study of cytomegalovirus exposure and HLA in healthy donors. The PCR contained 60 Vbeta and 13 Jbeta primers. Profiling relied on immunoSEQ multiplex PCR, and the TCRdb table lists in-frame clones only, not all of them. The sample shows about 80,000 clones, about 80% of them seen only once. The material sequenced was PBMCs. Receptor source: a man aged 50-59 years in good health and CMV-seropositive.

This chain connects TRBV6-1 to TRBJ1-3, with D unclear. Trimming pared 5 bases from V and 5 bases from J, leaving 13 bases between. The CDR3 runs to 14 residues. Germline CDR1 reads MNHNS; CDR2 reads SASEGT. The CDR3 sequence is CASSFRGWRNTIYF. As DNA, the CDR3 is TGTGCCAGCAGTTTTCGAGGGTGGCGAAACACCATATATTTT.

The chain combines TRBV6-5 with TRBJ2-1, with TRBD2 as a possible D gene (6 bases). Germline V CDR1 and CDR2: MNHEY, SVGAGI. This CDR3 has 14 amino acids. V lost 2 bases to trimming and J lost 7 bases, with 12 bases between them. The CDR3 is CASSYDLASNEQFF. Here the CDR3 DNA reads TGTGCCAGCAGTTACGACCTAGCGAGTAATGAGCAGTTCTTC.

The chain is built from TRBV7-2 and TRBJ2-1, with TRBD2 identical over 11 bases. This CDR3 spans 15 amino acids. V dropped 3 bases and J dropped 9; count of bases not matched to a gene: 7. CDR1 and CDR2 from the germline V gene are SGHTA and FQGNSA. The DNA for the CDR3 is TGTGCCAGCAGCTTTCGTAGCGGGAGGGCCGGTGAGCAGTTCTTC. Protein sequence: CASSFRSGRAGEQFF.

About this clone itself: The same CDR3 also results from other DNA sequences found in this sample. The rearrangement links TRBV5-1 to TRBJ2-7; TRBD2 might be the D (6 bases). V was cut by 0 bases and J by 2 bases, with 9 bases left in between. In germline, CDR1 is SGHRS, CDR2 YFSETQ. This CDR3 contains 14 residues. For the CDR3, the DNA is TGCGCCAGCAGCTTGGCGGGCGGGACCTACGAGCAGTACTTC. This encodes CASSLAGGTYEQYF.

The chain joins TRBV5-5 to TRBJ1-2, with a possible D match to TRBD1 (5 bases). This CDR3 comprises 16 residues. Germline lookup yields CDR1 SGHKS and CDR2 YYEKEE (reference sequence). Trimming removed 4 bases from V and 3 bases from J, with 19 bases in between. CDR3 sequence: CASSAGLALGDYGYTF. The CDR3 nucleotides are TGTGCCAGCAGCGCGGGACTGGCCCTTGGGGACTATGGCTACACCTTC.

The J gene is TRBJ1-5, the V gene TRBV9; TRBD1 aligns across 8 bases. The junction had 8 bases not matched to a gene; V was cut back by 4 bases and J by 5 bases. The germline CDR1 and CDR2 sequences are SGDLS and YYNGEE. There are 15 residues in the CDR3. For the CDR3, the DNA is TGTGCCAGCAGCCCCGGAGGGACAGGTCATCAGCCCCAGCATTTT. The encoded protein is CASSPGGTGHQPQHF.